One and the same sample provided the 27 T cell receptor beta chains below, sequenced in a study of blood T cells in healthy people across ages. Using a J-beta primer mix together with a sample-barcoded 5' primer, a second PCR was run for roughly 7 to 12 cycles. MiXCR, run by TCRdb on the 5' RACE reads, gives a single entry per CDR3 protein. The top ten clones hold 2.1% of a sample with about 1.8 million distinct CDR3 sequences, around 48% of them seen once. The sample comprised blood. The receptors shown here come from a woman between 35 and 50 years old in good health.

V usage is TRBV11-1 and J usage is TRBJ2-3, with D perhaps TRBD1 or TRBD2 (5 bases each). Germline V gene lookup returns CDR1 SGHAT and CDR2 FQDESV (reference sequence). CDR3 length: 15 residues. The ends were cut back, 5 bases at V and 2 bases at J, with 14 bases in the middle. Written as DNA, the CDR3 is TGTGCCAGCAGCCCACGAGGGGCGATCACAGATACGCAGTATTTT. It encodes CASSPRGAITDTQYF. The full variable domain, in which reference TRBV11-1 and TRBJ2-3 provide the parts outside the CDR3, is EAEVAQSPRYKITEKSQAVAFWCDPISGHATLYWYRQILGQGPELLVQFQDESVVDDSQLPKDRFSAERLKGVDSTLKIQPAELGDSAMYLCASSPRGAITDTQYFGPGTRLTVL.

The chain has TRBV7-4 and TRBJ2-5; D unresolved. Germline-derived CDR1 and CDR2 are SGHVT and SQSDAQ. V was clipped by 6 bases and J by 11 bases, with 10 bases between them. CDR3 length: 10 amino acids. CDR3 nucleotide sequence: TGTGCCAGCAGTTCTAAAGAGCAGTACTTC. Amino acids: CASSSKEQYF.

The rearrangement uses TRBV11-2 and TRBJ2-3; 7 nucleotides line up with TRBD2. Germline-derived CDR1 and CDR2 are SGHAT and FQNNGV. V lost 3 bases, J lost 6 bases, and 9 bases stayed unmatched. This CDR3 is 15 amino acids long. The CDR3 loop reads CASSFTRGGSDTQYF. Here the CDR3 DNA reads TGTGCCAGCAGCTTCACCCGCGGGGGATCCGATACGCAGTATTTT.

The rearrangement links TRBV27 to TRBJ2-1, with 9 bases aligning to TRBD1. This CDR3 has 16 amino acids. Trimming took 0 bases from V and 9 from J; bases not matched to a gene: 9. From germline, CDR1 is MNHEY and CDR2 SMNVEV (reference sequence). The CDR3 region has the DNA TGTGCCAGCAGTTTATCGGAGGGACAGGGTTTCGGTGAGCAGTTCTTC. Amino acid sequence: CASSLSEGQGFGEQFF.

The V gene is TRBV11-1, the J gene TRBJ2-5; perhaps D is TRBD1 or TRBD2 (5 bases each). This CDR3 contains 13 residues. Germline-derived CDR1 and CDR2 are SGHAT and FQDESV (reference sequence). V gave up 6 bases and J gave up 7 bases, with 15 bases separating them. In DNA, the CDR3 is TGTGCCAGCAGTTTGGTGGGACGGGGGACCCAGTACTTC. Protein: CASSLVGRGTQYF.

The chain joins TRBV9 to TRBJ2-1; 8 bases agree with TRBD2. Per germline, CDR1 SGDLS and CDR2 YYNGEE. Trimming took 0 bases from V and 4 from J; bases not matched to a gene: 3. CDR3 length: 15 residues. The CDR3 here is CASSVVAGIYNEQFF. The CDR3 DNA reads as TGTGCCAGCAGCGTAGTAGCGGGGATATACAATGAGCAGTTCTTC. Complete variable domain (other parts from reference TRBV9 and TRBJ2-1): DSGVTQTPKHLITATGQRVTLRCSPRSGDLSVYWYQQSLDQGLQFLIQYYNGEERAKGNILERFSAQQFPDLHSELNLSSLELGDSALYFCASSVVAGIYNEQFFGPGTRLTVL.

The table lists this clonotype with a few counts. The rearrangement uses TRBV6-5 and TRBJ2-4, with TRBD1 matching 7 bases. The J call may not be correct, given that the DNA end is closer to TRBJ2-7. Germline CDR1 MNHEY, CDR2 SVGAGI. CDR3 length: 15 amino acids. This chain's CDR3 is CASSLLSTGVDEQYF. CDR3 nucleotide sequence: TGTGCCAGCAGTTTGTTATCCACAGGGGTCGACGAGCAGTACTTC.

The chain carries TRBV27 and TRBJ1-2, with D perhaps TRBD1 (6 bases). CDR3 length equals 14 residues. The germline V and J ends were trimmed by 2 bases and 6 bases, with 13 bases remaining between them. Germline CDR1 is MNHEY and CDR2 is SMNVEV (reference sequence). The CDR3 spells CASSLRGTTNGYTF. CDR3 sequence (DNA): TGTGCCAGCAGTTTACGAGGGACAACTAATGGCTACACCTTC.

CDR3 nucleotide sequence: TGTGCCAGCAGCTTCCGGGGACCTTTAACTGAAGCTTTCTTT. This sequence encodes CASSFRGPLTEAFF. This chain links TRBV11-1 with TRBJ1-1, with a tentative D call TRBD1 (5 bases). Germline-derived CDR1 and CDR2 are SGHAT and FQDESV (reference sequence). Trimming took 3 bases from V and 5 from J, leaving 13 bases between them. The CDR3 runs 14 residues.

This clonotype was found a few times. The chain links TRBV7-2 to TRBJ2-1; the D gene is possibly TRBD2 (6 bases). V was pared by 5 bases and J by 7 bases, with 24 bases between. From germline, CDR1 is SGHTA and CDR2 FQGNSA. This CDR3 spans 17 amino acids. The CDR3 loop reads CASSPTLLRGSLNEQFF. CDR3 nucleotides: TGTGCCAGCAGCCCGACCTTGCTGCGGGGAAGCTTAAATGAGCAGTTCTTC.

This clonotype has just a few counts. The genes are TRBV19 and TRBJ2-7; no clear D. Per the germline V gene, CDR1 is LNHDA and CDR2 is SQIVND (reference sequence). V lost 0 bases to trimming and J lost 3 bases, with 12 bases between them. CDR3 size: 15 residues. The CDR3 reads CASSIDFGQVYEQYF. CDR3 in DNA: TGTGCCAGTAGTATAGATTTTGGGCAAGTCTACGAGCAGTACTTC. Combining the CDR3 with reference TRBV19 and TRBJ2-7 gives the whole variable domain DGGITQSPKYLFRKEGQNVTLSCEQNLNHDAMYWYRQDPGQGLRLIYYSQIVNDFQKGDIAEGYSVSREKKESFPLTVTSAQKNPTAFYLCASSIDFGQVYEQYFGPGTRLTVT.

The chain uses TRBV7-2 and TRBJ1-6; D gene uncertain. CDR3 length: 17 amino acids. Looked up from germline, CDR1 is SGHTA and CDR2 is FQGNSA. V was clipped by 1 base and J by 7 bases, with 17 bases between them. The CDR3 DNA is TGTGCCAGCAGCTTAGTGGTCGGGGTCGGTCGGAATTCACCCCTCCACTTT. Its protein product is CASSLVVGVGRNSPLHF.

The CDR3 bases are TGCGCCAGCAGCCAAGTCCCCCCTAGCGGGCTTAGGAATGAGCAGTTCTTC. Its translation is CASSQVPPSGLRNEQFF. The gene calls are TRBV4-3 and TRBJ2-1; 8 nucleotides agree with TRBD2. CDR3 length: 17 amino acids. V trimming: 1 base; J trimming: 7 bases; junction bases outside the gene matches: 12. CDR1 and CDR2 from the germline V gene are LGHNA and YSLEER.

The chain employs TRBV20-1 and TRBJ2-7, with 7 bases fitting TRBD2. V gave up 3 bases and J gave up 4 bases; unmatched junction bases: 6. CDR1 DFQATT and CDR2 SNEGSKA come from the germline V gene (reference sequence). The CDR3 is 13 residues long. The CDR3 DNA sequence: TGCAGTGCTAGGCGGGGGAGTAAGTACGAGCAGTACTTC. Translated, it gives CSARRGSKYEQYF.

The chain recombines TRBV4-3 with TRBJ2-2; D gene unclear. The length of the CDR3 is 15 residues. Germline V gene sequence: CDR1 LGHNA, CDR2 YSLEER. The V end lost 0 bases, the J end lost 6 bases, and 11 bases lay between the germline ends. The CDR3 region is CASSQDPGVAGELFF. The CDR3 DNA reads as TGCGCCAGCAGCCAAGATCCAGGTGTCGCCGGGGAGCTGTTTTTT.

The V and J genes are TRBV4-1 and TRBJ1-2, with TRBD1 matching over 7 bases. CDR3 length equals 17 residues. Germline V gives CDR1 MGHRA, CDR2 YSYEKL. Trimming removed 1 base from V and 3 bases from J; junction bases left unmatched: 11. The CDR3 region has the DNA TGCGCCAGCAGCCAAGCTACAGGGGAGGTGTTGTACTATGGCTACACCTTC. Translation: CASSQATGEVLYYGYTF.

J is TRBJ2-5 and V is TRBV7-2; weak D call: TRBD2 (7 bases). Germline-derived CDR1 and CDR2 are SGHTA and FQGNSA. V dropped 7 bases and J dropped 5 bases, with 23 bases sitting between them. The CDR3 is made up of 16 amino acids. DNA for the CDR3: TGTGCCAGCACCAAAGTAGGGGGGGGCCTTATGGAGACCCAGTACTTC. As protein: CASTKVGGGLMETQYF.

The chain uses TRBV7-2 and TRBJ2-7; possibly TRBD1 for D (5 bases). CDR1 and CDR2 from the germline V gene are SGHTA and FQGNSA. Trimming left V 5 bases short and J 5 bases short, with 19 bases between. The CDR3 totals 15 residues. The CDR3 here is CASSPLGQGNHEQYF. As DNA, the CDR3 is TGTGCCAGCAGCCCCCTTGGTCAGGGAAACCACGAGCAGTACTTC.

This clonotype showed up just once. V usage is TRBV4-3 and J usage is TRBJ1-2, with unresolved D. V dropped 0 bases and J dropped 4 bases, with 12 bases sitting between them. The CDR3 totals 15 residues. The germline CDR1 and CDR2 sequences are LGHNA and YSLEER. CDR3: CASSQDSGDAYGYTF. The CDR3 region has the DNA TGCGCCAGCAGCCAAGATAGTGGGGATGCCTATGGCTACACCTTC.

The chain couples TRBV4-3 to TRBJ1-5; no definite D call. Germline lookup yields CDR1 LGHNA and CDR2 YSLEER. V gave up 0 bases and J gave up 3 bases, with 9 bases separating them. The CDR3 has 15 residues. CDR3 sequence reads: CASSQDGQYNQPQHF. For the CDR3, the DNA is TGCGCCAGCAGCCAAGATGGCCAATACAATCAGCCCCAGCATTTT.

The chain is built from TRBV7-2 and TRBJ2-3; 8 bases are shared with TRBD1. The CDR3 is made up of 13 amino acids. With 4 bases clipped from V and 8 bases from J, the junction kept 5 bases outside the gene matches. From germline, CDR1 is SGHTA and CDR2 FQGNSA. The CDR3 DNA follows: TGTGCCAGCAGCTCCCAGGGGGCCGGTACGCAGTATTTT. Protein: CASSSQGAGTQYF.

The chain employs TRBV28 and TRBJ2-3, with a possible D match to TRBD1 (5 bases). The CDR3 runs to 15 residues. In germline, CDR1 is MDHEN, CDR2 SYDVKM. The V end was cut by 5 bases, the J end by 3 bases, with 15 bases between. DNA for the CDR3: TGTGCCAGCAGTGGACCAGGGATTAGTACAGATACGCAGTATTTT. Translation gives CASSGPGISTDTQYF. The full variable domain, in which reference TRBV28 and TRBJ2-3 provide the parts outside the CDR3, is DVKVTQSSRYLVKRTGEKVFLECVQDMDHENMFWYRQDPGLGLRLIYFSYDVKMKEKGDIPEGYSVSREKKERFSLILESASTNQTSMYLCASSGPGISTDTQYFGPGTRLTVL.

This clonotype was found a few times. The chain combines TRBV6-1 with TRBJ2-7; no clear D. CDR1 and CDR2 (germline): MNHNS, SASEGT. V lost 5 bases to trimming and J lost 3 bases, with 8 bases between them. This CDR3 has 12 amino acids. CDR3 region: CASSPAYYEQYF. In DNA, the CDR3 is TGTGCCAGCAGTCCCGCATACTACGAGCAGTACTTC.

The chain uses TRBV20-1 and TRBJ2-3; possible D gene TRBD2, 6 bases. V was pared by 5 bases and J by 6 bases, with 21 bases between. This CDR3 region has 15 residues. Germline V lookup: CDR1 DFQATT, CDR2 SNEGSKA (reference sequence). The chain's CDR3 is CSASSPGLAGDTQYF. CDR3 DNA sequence: TGCAGTGCTTCTTCACCGGGACTCGCTGGGGATACGCAGTATTTT.

This clonotype was detected a few times. The V call is TRBV2, the J call TRBJ1-2; weak D call: TRBD1 (6 bases). Germline V lookup: CDR1 SNHLY, CDR2 FYNNEI. V dropped 7 bases and J dropped 4 bases, with 16 bases sitting between them. This CDR3 region has 14 residues. In DNA, the CDR3 is TGTGCCAGCACGGGGGCCGTCCACGGCTATGGCTACACCTTC. Translating gives CASTGAVHGYGYTF.

In this sample, this clonotype turned up many times. The rearrangement links TRBV4-3 to TRBJ1-6; no clear D gene. Trimming removed 0 bases at V and 7 bases at J, with 7 bases between. Germline V CDR1 and CDR2: LGHNA, YSLEER. The CDR3 extends over 14 amino acids. CDR3 in amino acids: CASSQDLGNSPLHF. CDR3 coding DNA: TGCGCCAGCAGCCAAGATCTCGGGAATTCACCCCTCCACTTT.

A word on this clonotype: The junction differs from germline at one of its ends, possibly a read error. The V gene is TRBV27, the J gene TRBJ1-2, with 8 nucleotides matching TRBD1. Germline assignment: CDR1 MNHEY and CDR2 SMNVEV (reference sequence). The CDR3 loop spans 15 amino acids. CDR3 DNA sequence: TGTGCCAGCAGTCCTCTACAGGGGGTGAACTATGACTACACCTTC. It specifies CASSPLQGVNYDYTF.